The sequence of this T cell receptor beta chain was determined in a study of blood T cells in healthy people across ages. The study, taken as a whole, reports: Getting older went along with TCR beta diversity per million T cells dropping roughly linearly. Versus aged donors, long-lived donors had higher diversity and more naive CD4+ cells.

In regard to this clonotype: Its antigen is still unknown.

Peripheral blood was drawn, roughly 10 milliliters per donor. Sample-barcoded 5' priming and a J-beta primer mix drove a second PCR of roughly 7 to 11 cycles. TCRdb independently ran MiXCR on the 5' RACE reads; one entry per CDR3 protein. The sample records some 1,800,000 distinct CDR3 sequences, approximately 39% being singletons. Deletions cut 0 bases from V and 5 bases from J, with 11 bases between. The length of the CDR3 is 13 residues. Germline V gene sequence: CDR1 DFQATT, CDR2 SNEGSKA (reference sequence). V usage is TRBV20-1 and J usage is TRBJ2-7, with D unclear. The clonotype was recovered from a human donor in good health. The sequencing sample was made of blood. CDR3 residues: CSARDSQSHEQYF. CDR3 DNA: TGCAGTGCTAGAGATTCCCAGAGCCACGAGCAGTACTTC.